The sequence of this T cell receptor (beta chain) was determined in a study of blood T cell repertoires in COVID-19 (dated by TCRdb to the early 2020s). In the study overall: The collaborator samples originated in the United States, Italy and Spain and spanned the acute and convalescent phases of COVID-19. The material from the prospective study consisted of cDNA or gDNA derived from T cells, B-cell-depleted T cells, or PBMCs. Subjects who had been exposed to COVID-19, were actively infected with it, or had recovered from it provided the deeply sampled blood TCRbeta repertoires that made up the dataset. A freely available public database, intended as a resource for researchers studying the immune response to SARS-CoV-2, is where the repertoires were released. Samples came from the ongoing ImmuneRACE study (first 160 participants) plus 1,254 subjects from 6 global collaborators. The sample metadata nearly always contained a de-identified subject ID, COVID-19 status, age in years and sex. Where available, HLA class I and class II types were taken from metadata supplied by the sample provider and were not determined by assay-based typing.

Paper-wide results and their limitations: The amount of clinical and demographic metadata varied by source and participant and was provided uncurated.

TCRbeta CDR3 regions were amplified from genomic DNA by means of the immunoSEQ Assay, a bias-controlled multiplex PCR. In the source study's methods: The number of nucleated cells in each sample was estimated by amplification of reference gene primers within the assay. To quantify the absolute abundance of each unique TCRbeta CDR3 rearrangement, sequence reads were collapsed and filtered. For each sample, productive Simpson clonality was calculated as the square root of Simpson's diversity index over productive rearrangements. What TCRdb holds here is the immuneACCESS table cut down to in-frame rearrangements. Part of the clones is not present; checked against another copy, under half of the missing clones reflect an unresolved V gene, and the others are unexplained. For V, J and clone size, that table is used; D and trimming come from the DNA. A total of 90,000 to 120,000 clones appear in this sample, around four fifths of them only once. Roughly 4% of the sample is held by the ten biggest clonotypes.

For this clone: It has no known antigen specificity. No much larger clone exists at a distance of one base, and base qualities are not known.

Whole blood was collected in K2EDTA tubes by collaborating institutions according to the institutions' own protocols. For TCRbeta analysis, collaborator samples were shipped as frozen whole blood, as isolated PBMCs, or as DNA extracted from either sample type. Via the germline V gene, CDR1 is MNHEY and CDR2 SVGEGT. The CDR3, cysteine through phenylalanine, is 15 amino acids long. The entry retains the CDR3 DNA only, 45 bases that are in frame from base 1. Germline trimming amounts to 6 bases on V and 4 bases on J, with 8 as the count of junction bases outside the gene matches. Sequences were obtained from peripheral blood. The sequence came from a man between 70 and 80 years old with acute or convalescent COVID-19. The sequence links TRBV6-2 or TRBV6-3 to TRBJ2-3; 9 central nucleotides agree with TRBD1. The DNA is as follows: TGTGCCAGCAGCCCCCGGGACAGGGTGGCAGATACGCAGTATTTT. This encodes CASSPRDRVADTQYF.